What follows describes a single T cell receptor (beta chain). The germline CDR1 and CDR2 sequences are MNHNY and SVGAGI (reference sequence). CDR3 length equals 15 residues. Some clones are missing from TCRdb's copy, which holds only in-frame ones; the method was immunoSEQ multiplex PCR. The repertoire includes 50,000 to 60,000 clones, approximately 90% of them detected once, and over 0.5% sits in the top ten. The data derive from a study of T cell changes during pregnancy in multiple sclerosis. The starting material was CD4+ T cells from peripheral blood mononuclear cells, obtained in the first trimester of pregnancy. The chain has TRBV6-6 and TRBJ2-3, with D possibly being TRBD1 (5 bases). The J call may be incorrect, as the DNA end agrees better with TRBJ1-5. The source of this sequence is a female donor with multiple sclerosis, enrolled in a pregnancy study. The CDR3 region is CASSIPGLNSDTQHF. The CDR3 nucleotides read TGTGCCAGCAGCATACCGGGACTAAATTCAGATACGCAGCATTTT.